Sequencing of this T cell receptor beta chain was carried out in a study of blood T cell repertoires in COVID-19. Study-wide background: Donors in the United States, Italy and Spain gave samples during acute or convalescent COVID-19. T cells, B-cell-depleted T cells, or PBMCs provided the cDNA or gDNA that served as material.

The germline V gene encodes CDR1 MDHEN and CDR2 SYDVKM. Trimming cost V 3 bases and J 4 bases; bases outside gene matches: 5. This CDR3 spans 14 amino acids. Per the study methods: Reference gene primer amplification gave nucleated cell count estimates. Data came from immunoSEQ multiplex PCR; TCRdb stores just in-frame clones and leaves some out. V and J calls plus clone size are reproduced from that table; the DNA served to infer D and trimming. The table lists just under 250,000 clones, 75% to 90% of them singletons. This sequence originates from a woman in her thirties who had recovered from COVID-19. The rearrangement links TRBV28 to TRBJ1-2, with 7 nucleotides matching TRBD1. Sequenced sample: peripheral blood. Here the CDR3 reads CASSFGDRVYGYTF. The CDR3 coding sequence is TGTGCCAGCAGTTTTGGTGACAGGGTCTATGGCTACACCTTC.